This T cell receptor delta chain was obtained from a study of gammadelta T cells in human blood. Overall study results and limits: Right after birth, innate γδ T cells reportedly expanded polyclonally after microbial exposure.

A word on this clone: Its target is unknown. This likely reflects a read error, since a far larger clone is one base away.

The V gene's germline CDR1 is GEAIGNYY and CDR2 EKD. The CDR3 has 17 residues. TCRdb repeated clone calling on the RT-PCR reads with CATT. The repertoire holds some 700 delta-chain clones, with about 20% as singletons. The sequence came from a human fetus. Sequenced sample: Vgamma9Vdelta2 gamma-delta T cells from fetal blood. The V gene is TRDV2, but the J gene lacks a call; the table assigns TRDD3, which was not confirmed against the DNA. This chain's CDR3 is CACDTWGSSWDTRQMFF. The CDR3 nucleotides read TGTGCCTGTGACACCTGGGGGAGCTCCTGGGACACCCGACAGATGTTTTTT.